Each of the 25 T cell receptor beta chains below was sequenced from the same sample in a study of blood T cell repertoires in COVID-19. Method: immunoSEQ multiplex PCR; TCRdb's copy keeps in-frame clones and lacks some. Of about 140,000 clones listed, about 80% are singletons. The sequenced sample consisted of peripheral blood. The receptors were sampled from a man between 45 and 60 years old with acute or convalescent COVID-19.

V is TRBV18 and J is TRBJ1-6; D is possibly TRBD1 (6 bases). This CDR3 spans 15 amino acids. Looked up from germline, CDR1 is KGHSH and CDR2 is LQKENI. Trimming cost V 3 bases and J 10 bases, with 16 bases left between them. The CDR3 DNA follows: TGTGCCAGCTCACCTTTCAAGGACAGCGGATCACCCCTCCACTTT. Translated, it gives CASSPFKDSGSPLHF.

The gene calls are TRBV10-3 and TRBJ1-1; D is perhaps TRBD1 (6 bases). CDR3 size: 16 residues. Germline V gene lookup returns CDR1 ENHRY and CDR2 SYGVKD. V lost 3 bases, J lost 0 bases, and 14 bases lay in between. The CDR3 nucleotides are TGTGCCATCAGTGACCCGTCTAGGGGGATGAACACTGAAGCTTTCTTT. Residues: CAISDPSRGMNTEAFF.

The rearrangement uses TRBV7-9 and TRBJ2-3; 7 nucleotides agree with TRBD2. Germline CDR1 is SEHNR and CDR2 is FQNEAQ (reference sequence). The CDR3 spans 18 residues. V gave up 4 bases and J gave up 2 bases; unmatched junction bases: 15. CDR3 in DNA: TGTGCCAGCAGCTCGCCGGGCGGCGGGGGAGTCGTCACAGATACGCAGTATTTT. It yields the protein CASSSPGGGGVVTDTQYF.

The chain uses TRBV5-5 and TRBJ2-7, with D unresolved. Germline V gene lookup returns CDR1 SGHKS and CDR2 YYEKEE (reference sequence). Trimming removed 0 bases from V and 3 bases from J, with 10 bases in between. The CDR3 spans 14 residues. DNA for the CDR3: TGTGCCAGCAGCTTGGCCCTCGGGTACTACGAGCAGTACTTC. This gives the protein CASSLALGYYEQYF. Based on the CDR3 plus reference TRBV5-5 and TRBJ2-7, the full variable domain is DAGVTQSPTHLIKTRGQQVTLRCSPISGHKSVSWYQQVLGQGPQFIFQYYEKEERGRGNFPDRFSARQFPNYSSELNVNALLLGDSALYLCASSLALGYYEQYFGPGTRLTVT.

The chain is built from TRBV5-4 and TRBJ1-1, with unresolved D. Looked up from germline, CDR1 is SGHNT and CDR2 is YYREEE (reference sequence). The CDR3 totals 15 residues. Trimming removed 4 bases at V and 0 bases at J, with 13 bases between. Here the CDR3 DNA reads TGTGCCAGCAGCGCGACTAAACAGATGAACACTGAAGCTTTCTTT. This encodes CASSATKQMNTEAFF.

This clone was seen repeatedly, ten times or more. Other DNA variants within this sample encode the same CDR3. In DNA, the CDR3 is TGTGCCAGCAGCGTAGGGCCCTCCACTGAAGCTTTCTTT. Its translation is CASSVGPSTEAFF. The V and J genes are TRBV9 and TRBJ1-1; D ambiguous. The ends were cut back, 0 bases at V and 4 bases at J, with 7 bases in the middle. Germline CDR1 reads SGDLS; CDR2 reads YYNGEE. The CDR3 loop spans 13 amino acids.

This clone was detected once. J is TRBJ2-7 and V is TRBV5-4, with a possible D match to TRBD1 (6 bases). Germline-derived CDR1 and CDR2 are SGHNT and YYREEE (reference sequence). Trimming cost V 3 bases and J 4 bases, with 11 bases left between them. The CDR3 is 13 amino acids. CDR3 protein: CASSWGQEYEQYF. In nucleotides, the CDR3 is TGTGCCAGCAGCTGGGGACAAGAGTACGAGCAGTACTTC.

The gene calls are TRBV7-2 and TRBJ1-2; 9 bases match TRBD1. Looked up from germline, CDR1 is SGHTA and CDR2 is FQGNSA. The CDR3 runs to 14 residues. With 5 bases clipped from V and 4 bases from J, the junction kept 5 bases outside the gene matches. CDR3 nucleotides: TGTGCCAGCAGCCGGACAGGGGCCCTCTATGGCTACACCTTC. Its protein is CASSRTGALYGYTF.

The chain carries TRBV19 and TRBJ2-7; 7 bases fit TRBD1. Trimming took 5 bases from V and 2 from J; bases not matched to a gene: 3. Germline lookup yields CDR1 LNHDA and CDR2 SQIVND (reference sequence). The CDR3 loop spans 13 amino acids. In DNA form, the CDR3 reads TGTGCCAGTAGTGTCGGGACAGCCTACGAGCAGTACTTC. Its protein product is CASSVGTAYEQYF.

The V call is TRBV24-1, the J call TRBJ1-1, with a weak D call TRBD1 (6 bases). V gave up 8 bases and J gave up 1 base, with 10 bases separating them. Germline V lookup: CDR1 KGHDR, CDR2 SFDVKD. The CDR3 runs 13 residues. The CDR3 here is CATKKGQNTEAFF. The DNA of the CDR3 is TGTGCCACCAAAAAGGGACAGAACACTGAAGCTTTCTTT.

With respect to this clone: Compared with germline, one end of the junction differs, possibly owing to a read error. This chain joins TRBV5-6 and TRBJ1-1; D is ambiguous. The germline V gene has CDR1 SGHDT and CDR2 YYEEEE. The CDR3 extends over 12 amino acids. CDR3 nucleotide sequence: TGTGCCAGCAGCTTGAACAGCCCAAAAACGCTTTTT. It is translated as CASSLNSPKTLF.

The CDR3 protein is CASSFQQGWDTEAFF. CDR3 in DNA: TGTGCCAGCAGCTTTCAACAGGGGTGGGACACTGAAGCTTTCTTT. This chain connects TRBV5-4 to TRBJ1-1; 7 bases are shared with TRBD1. V trimming: 2 bases; J trimming: 3 bases; junction bases outside the gene matches: 7. Germline CDR1 reads SGHNT; CDR2 reads YYREEE (reference sequence). The CDR3 is 15 amino acids.

The chain employs TRBV5-1 and TRBJ1-2, with no clear D. There are 15 residues in the CDR3. V dropped 5 bases and J dropped 4 bases, with 18 bases sitting between them. The germline V gene has CDR1 SGHRS and CDR2 YFSETQ. This chain's CDR3 is CASSRGSPGAYGYTF. The CDR3 DNA follows: TGCGCCAGCAGTAGAGGCAGTCCTGGAGCCTATGGCTACACCTTC.

The V call is TRBV11-2, the J call TRBJ1-1; D ambiguous. The germline V gene has CDR1 SGHAT and CDR2 FQNNGV. The CDR3 has 15 residues. V was trimmed by 1 base and J by 0 bases, leaving 9 bases between them. This chain's CDR3 is CASSLGARLNTEAFF. CDR3 DNA sequence: TGTGCCAGCAGCTTAGGGGCCAGATTGAACACTGAAGCTTTCTTT.

The chain employs TRBV6-6 and TRBJ2-7, with D unresolved. V shed 4 bases and J shed 0 bases, with 10 bases lying between them. CDR3 size: 14 residues. Germline loops: CDR1 MNHNY, CDR2 SVGAGI (reference sequence). The CDR3 nucleotides are TGTGCCAGCAGTTTCGACCGCGGCTCCTACGAGCAGTACGTC. It encodes CASSFDRGSYEQYV.

The chain has TRBV7-9 and TRBJ1-5; TRBD1 might be the D (6 bases). The CDR3 is 13 residues long. CDR1 SEHNR and CDR2 FQNEAQ come from the germline V gene (reference sequence). V lost 5 bases to trimming and J lost 3 bases, with 8 bases between them. CDR3 nucleotides: TGTGCCAGCAGCGGGGGCAACAATCAGCCCCAGCATTTT. Encoded protein: CASSGGNNQPQHF.

The rearrangement links TRBV27 to TRBJ2-5, with 7 bases fitting TRBD1. V shed 6 bases and J 3 bases; nucleotides not matched to a gene: 13. The CDR3 totals 16 residues. Germline V gene sequence: CDR1 MNHEY, CDR2 SMNVEV (reference sequence). CDR3 protein: CASRLDRTQGEETQYF. CDR3 DNA sequence: TGTGCCAGCAGACTGGACCGAACCCAGGGGGAAGAGACCCAGTACTTC.

The CDR3 spells CASSQGQGNTIYF. DNA of the CDR3: TGCGCCAGCAGCCAAGGCCAGGGAAACACCATATATTTT. V usage is TRBV4-1 and J usage is TRBJ1-3, with D unresolved. The V gene lost 1 base and the J gene lost 4 bases, with 5 bases spanning the gap. The CDR3 runs 13 residues. Germline CDR1 MGHRA, CDR2 YSYEKL.

The chain is built from TRBV10-3 and TRBJ1-4; a possible D gene is TRBD1 (5 bases). The CDR3 has 14 residues. The V gene's germline CDR1 is ENHRY and CDR2 SYGVKD. V lost 10 bases to trimming and J lost 3 bases, with 15 bases between them. This CDR3 reads CATKKDTPNEKLFF. CDR3 DNA: TGTGCCACAAAAAAGGACACCCCTAATGAAAAACTGTTTTTT.

This chain uses TRBV25-1 with TRBJ2-1, with unresolved D. V lost 3 bases to trimming and J lost 5 bases, with 8 bases between them. CDR3 size: 13 residues. The germline gives CDR1 MGHDK, CDR2 SYGVNS. The CDR3 protein is CASSESGNNEQFF. The DNA of the CDR3 is TGTGCCAGCAGTGAGTCAGGAAACAATGAGCAGTTCTTC.

The chain uses TRBV7-2 and TRBJ2-3; a possible D gene is TRBD2 (7 bases). This CDR3 has 15 residues. The germline V gene encodes CDR1 SGHTA and CDR2 FQGNSA. V lost 5 bases, J lost 1 base, and 13 bases lay in between. The CDR3 region is CASSDRGGGTDTQYF. CDR3 in DNA: TGTGCCAGCAGCGACCGAGGGGGGGGCACAGATACGCAGTATTTT. The entire variable domain, with the rest obtained from reference TRBV7-2 and TRBJ2-3, is as follows: GAGVSQSPSNKVTEKGKDVELRCDPISGHTALYWYRQSLGQGLEFLIYFQGNSAPDKSGLPSDRFSAERTGGSVSTLTIQRTQQEDSAVYLCASSDRGGGTDTQYFGPGTRLTVL.

In its sample, this clone was seen once. The V call is TRBV7-2, the J call TRBJ1-1; 8 bases fit TRBD1. The CDR3 spans 13 residues. V gave up 6 bases and J gave up 5 bases; unmatched junction bases: 5. Germline CDR1 and CDR2: SGHTA and FQGNSA. The CDR3 DNA reads as TGTGCCAGCAGTCGGACAGGGAGGACTGAAGCTTTCTTT. Translating it yields CASSRTGRTEAFF.

This clone came up once. This sequence joins TRBV5-4 and TRBJ1-1, with 8 bases that match TRBD1. V gave up 0 bases and J gave up 4 bases; unmatched junction bases: 5. CDR3 size: 15 residues. Germline V lookup: CDR1 SGHNT, CDR2 YYREEE (reference sequence). The DNA of the CDR3 is TGTGCCAGCAGCTTGGTTGGACAGGGAGGCACTGAAGCTTTCTTT. Translated, it gives CASSLVGQGGTEAFF.

In the case of this clone: The same CDR3 can be traced to other DNA sequences in this sample. The chain joins TRBV19 to TRBJ1-6; D is ambiguous. V was shortened by 6 bases and J by 7 bases, with 10 bases between the two germline ends. The CDR3 totals 13 residues. Germline assignment: CDR1 LNHDA and CDR2 SQIVND (reference sequence). The DNA of the CDR3 is TGTGCCAGTAGCCCCGACTGGAATTCACCCCTCCACTTT. This encodes CASSPDWNSPLHF.

The chain carries TRBV28 and TRBJ1-4; TRBD1 agrees at 10 bases. V was clipped by 5 bases and J by 8 bases; unmatched bases: 11. CDR3 length: 16 amino acids. The germline gives CDR1 MDHEN, CDR2 SYDVKM. This CDR3 is CASSGGTGAVREKLFF. In DNA, the CDR3 is TGTGCCAGCAGTGGCGGGACAGGGGCCGTGAGGGAAAAACTGTTTTTT.